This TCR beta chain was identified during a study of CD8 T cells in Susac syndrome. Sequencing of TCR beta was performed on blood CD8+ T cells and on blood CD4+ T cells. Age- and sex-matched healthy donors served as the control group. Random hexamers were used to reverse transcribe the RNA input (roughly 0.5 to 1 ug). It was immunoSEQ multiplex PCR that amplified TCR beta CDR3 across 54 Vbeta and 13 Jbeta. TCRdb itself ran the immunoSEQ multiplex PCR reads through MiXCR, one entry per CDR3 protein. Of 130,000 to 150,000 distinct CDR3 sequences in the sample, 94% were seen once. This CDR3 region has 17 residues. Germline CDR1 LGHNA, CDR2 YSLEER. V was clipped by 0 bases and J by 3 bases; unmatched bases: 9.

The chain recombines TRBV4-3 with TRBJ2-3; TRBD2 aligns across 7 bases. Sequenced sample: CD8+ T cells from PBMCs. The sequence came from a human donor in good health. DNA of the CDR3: TGCGCCAGCAGCCAAGAAGCGGGGAGAGACGGGACAGATACGCAGTATTTT. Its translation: CASSQEAGRDGTDTQYF.